The source of this T cell receptor (beta chain) is a study of blood T cell repertoires in COVID-19. Across the study: Some COVID-19 samples were acute and others convalescent; all came from the United States, Italy and Spain. T cells, B-cell-depleted T cells, or PBMCs provided the cDNA or gDNA that served as material.

This CDR3 is built from 15 residues. V lost 6 bases and J lost 4; bases outside the gene matches: 6. Germline lookup yields CDR1 SGHTA and CDR2 FQGNSA. Authors' processing steps: Reference gene primer amplification gave estimated nucleated cell counts. Measured with immunoSEQ multiplex PCR; TCRdb has only the in-frame clones, and not every one. V and J calls plus clone size are reproduced from that table; the DNA served to infer D and trimming. In the table there are roughly 150,000 clones, 85% to 90% of which are singletons. Sequenced sample: peripheral blood. The chain couples TRBV7-2 to TRBJ2-1; 10 positions agree with TRBD2. The TCR was taken from a man aged 45-65 years who had recovered from COVID-19. The CDR3 spells CASRSLAGVYNEQFF. The CDR3 bases are TGTGCCAGCAGATCGCTAGCGGGGGTATACAATGAGCAGTTCTTC.